The 20 T cell receptor beta chains below were found in one sample sequenced in a study of regulatory T cells in long-lasting Graves disease. Arm-PCR of CDR3 regions and iRepertoire HTBI primers were the basis on which TCR beta libraries were built. TCRdb recomputed calls from the multiplex PCR reads with MiXCR, one row per CDR3 protein. The table has about 660,000 distinct CDR3 sequences, about 30% seen once. The time point is: persistent/refractory GD, antithyroid drugs over 5 years with positive TRAb. Extracted RNA from PBMCs served as the source of the TCR library. Sequenced here: peripheral blood mononuclear cells (PBMCs), sampled when the disease was refractory, from a patient treated with antithyroid drugs. The receptors were sampled from a female donor with Graves disease.

The V call is TRBV7-6, the J call TRBJ1-1, with D tentatively TRBD1 (5 bases). CDR1 is SGHVS, CDR2 FNYEAQ, per germline. This CDR3 contains 15 residues. V lost 1 base and J 6 bases, leaving 15 bases between the germline ends. The chain's CDR3 is CASSLVGGTEAEAFF. The CDR3 region has the DNA TGTGCCAGCAGCTTAGTGGGTGGGACGGAAGCTGAAGCTTTCTTT.

The sample holds a few counts of this clonotype. The chain joins TRBV7-2 to TRBJ1-2; a possible D gene is TRBD1 (6 bases). The CDR3 has 14 amino acids. The germline V gene encodes CDR1 SGHTA and CDR2 FQGNSA. The ends were cut back, 4 bases at V and 3 bases at J, with 12 bases in the middle. The CDR3 DNA reads as TGTGCCAGCAGCTCTTTCTGGACAGACTATGGCTACACCTTC. Translation: CASSSFWTDYGYTF.

The sample holds a few counts of this clonotype. V usage is TRBV12-3 or TRBV12-4 and J usage is TRBJ1-5; the D is unclear. This CDR3 contains 13 residues. V gave up 6 bases and J gave up 7 bases, with 13 bases separating them. The CDR3 protein is CASSFGPTQPQHF. The CDR3 DNA reads as TGTGCCAGCAGCTTCGGACCGACGCAGCCCCAGCATTTT.

The rearrangement uses TRBV2 and TRBJ1-6, with 7 bases fitting TRBD1. The CDR3 runs to 15 residues. Germline values: CDR1 SNHLY, CDR2 FYNNEI. Trimming at V came to 4 bases and at J to 7 bases, leaving 7 bases not matched to a gene. CDR3 in amino acids: CASSGTGVRNSPLHF. CDR3 coding DNA: TGTGCCAGCAGTGGAACAGGGGTCCGGAATTCACCCCTCCACTTT. Based on the CDR3 plus reference TRBV2 and TRBJ1-6, the full variable domain is EPEVTQTPSHQVTQMGQEVILRCVPISNHLYFYWYRQILGQKVEFLVSFYNNEISEKSEIFDDQFSVERPDGSNFTLKIRSTKLEDSAMYFCASSGTGVRNSPLHFGNGTRLTVT.

The chain couples TRBV12-3 or TRBV12-4 to TRBJ1-2, with a weak D call TRBD1 (6 bases). The CDR3 is 15 amino acids. The V end lost 1 base, the J end lost 10 bases, and 19 bases lay between the germline ends. As DNA, the CDR3 is TGTGCCAGCAGTTTAGGGGCGACAGGATTTCGGGACTACACCTTC. The encoded protein is CASSLGATGFRDYTF.

This clonotype appeared many times. The chain carries TRBV7-3 and TRBJ2-5, with TRBD2 identical over 10 bases. Germline-derived CDR1 and CDR2 are SGHTA and FQGTGA. The CDR3 has 16 residues. J gave up 5 bases and V 2 bases, and 8 bases lay outside the gene matches. The CDR3 is CASSLVLAGVGETQYF. For the CDR3, the DNA is TGTGCCAGCAGCTTAGTCCTAGCGGGAGTAGGGGAGACCCAGTACTTC.

As for this clonotype: A single base separates this from a much larger clone, so it may be a read error. The chain couples TRBV12-3 or TRBV12-4 to TRBJ1-2; possibly TRBD1 for D (6 bases). This CDR3 has 15 amino acids. DNA for the CDR3: TGTGCCAGCAGTTTGCAGACAGGTACCAACTGTGGCTACACCTTC. It is translated as CASSLQTGTNCGYTF.

This rearrangement joins TRBV7-9 to TRBJ2-5; the D call may be TRBD1 or TRBD2 (5 bases each). Deletions cut 5 bases from V and 0 bases from J, with 10 bases between. Germline CDR1 SEHNR, CDR2 FQNEAQ (reference sequence). CDR3 length equals 14 residues. The CDR3, as DNA: TGTGCCAGCAGCACCGGGGCCTACCAAGAGACCCAGTACTTC. Translation: CASSTGAYQETQYF.

This clonotype appeared many times. The chain uses TRBV6-1 and TRBJ1-5, with D unclear. V shed 5 bases and J shed 5 bases, with 7 bases lying between them. The CDR3 extends over 12 amino acids. CDR1 is MNHNS and CDR2 is SASEGT in the germline V gene. CDR3 sequence (DNA): TGTGCCAGCAGTCATGGGGATCAGCCCCAGCATTTT. The encoded protein is CASSHGDQPQHF.

This clonotype showed up just a few times. The V call is TRBV6-1, the J call TRBJ1-1; D is unclear. The CDR3 runs 11 residues. The V gene lost 6 bases and the J gene lost 6 bases, with 8 bases spanning the gap. Germline assignment: CDR1 MNHNS and CDR2 SASEGT. CDR3 sequence reads: CASSSRSEAFF. CDR3 bases: TGTGCCAGCAGCTCACGGTCTGAAGCTTTCTTT.

This chain uses TRBV20-1 with TRBJ1-3; 7 bases map to TRBD1. Germline V gene sequence: CDR1 DFQATT, CDR2 SNEGSKA (reference sequence). V lost 5 bases to trimming and J lost 1 base; unmatched junction nucleotides: 2. The CDR3 is made up of 13 amino acids. In DNA, the CDR3 is TGCAGTGCTGCGGGACAGTCTGGAAACACCATATATTTT. Residues: CSAAGQSGNTIYF.

This rearrangement joins TRBV20-1 to TRBJ1-1; D is ambiguous. V dropped 6 bases and J dropped 3 bases, with 8 bases sitting between them. The CDR3 has 11 amino acids. Germline CDR1 and CDR2: DFQATT and SNEGSKA (reference sequence). CDR3 coding DNA: TGCAGTGCAGTCAGAGACACTGAAGCTTTCTTT. Protein: CSAVRDTEAFF.

CDR3 coding DNA: TGTGCCGGCACCCGAGGTGGGGGCGCGCACTATGGCTACACCTTC. Its translation is CAGTRGGGAHYGYTF. The rearrangement uses TRBV28 and TRBJ1-2; tentative D call: TRBD1 (6 bases). This CDR3 has 15 amino acids. Germline values: CDR1 MDHEN, CDR2 SYDVKM. V lost 11 bases, J lost 3 bases, and 22 bases lay in between.

This clonotype was seen more than once but under ten times. This chain links TRBV12-3 or TRBV12-4 with TRBJ1-1; 7 bases agree with TRBD1. V dropped 5 bases and J dropped 2; count of bases not matched to a gene: 8. The CDR3 totals 15 residues. The CDR3 protein is CASSAGGQTNTEAFF. The CDR3 region has the DNA TGTGCCAGCAGTGCCGGGGGACAGACAAACACTGAAGCTTTCTTT.

The V and J genes are TRBV5-1 and TRBJ1-1; D gene uncertain. Trimming shortened V by 0 bases and J by 7 bases, and 10 bases separated the two germline ends. This CDR3 region has 13 residues. Germline V gene sequence: CDR1 SGHRS, CDR2 YFSETQ. The DNA of the CDR3 is TGCGCCAGCAGCTTGGGGGTGGTTGGTGAAGCTTTCTTT. Its translation: CASSLGVVGEAFF.

A few counts support this clonotype. The chain links TRBV5-1 to TRBJ1-2, with D possibly being TRBD1 (5 bases). The CDR3 is 13 amino acids. Germline CDR1 reads SGHRS; CDR2 reads YFSETQ. V dropped 3 bases and J dropped 1 base, with 7 bases sitting between them. The CDR3: CASSWTLNYGYTF. The DNA of the CDR3 is TGCGCCAGCAGCTGGACACTTAACTATGGCTACACCTTC.

This clonotype was seen more than once but under ten times. V is TRBV28 and J is TRBJ2-1, with D hard to call. This CDR3 is 11 amino acids long. Germline values: CDR1 MDHEN, CDR2 SYDVKM. Trimming took 6 bases from V and 12 from J, leaving 12 bases between them. Here the CDR3 reads CASSSSWVQFF. Here the CDR3 DNA reads TGTGCCAGCAGCTCGTCGTGGGTGCAGTTCTTC.

This clonotype showed up just a few times. The chain couples TRBV19 to TRBJ2-7; TRBD2 matches 11 bases. The CDR3 has 16 residues. Per germline, CDR1 LNHDA and CDR2 SQIVND (reference sequence). The V gene end was trimmed by 3 bases and the J gene end by 6 bases; junction bases not matched to a gene: 10. CDR3 in DNA: TGTGCCAGTAGTATCGGGACTAGCGGAGGTTTCTCCGAGCAGTACTTC. Residues: CASSIGTSGGFSEQYF.

The table lists this clonotype with a few counts. As DNA, the CDR3 is TGTGCCAGTAGTACACTACGCGACCACGATCAGCCCCAGCATTTT. Its protein product is CASSTLRDHDQPQHF. The genes are TRBV19 and TRBJ1-5; D is uncertain. CDR3 length: 15 amino acids. The V end was cut by 4 bases, the J end by 5 bases, with 15 bases between. Germline V gene data show CDR1 as LNHDA and CDR2 as SQIVND (reference sequence).

The chain uses TRBV13 and TRBJ1-6; maybe TRBD1 (6 bases). CDR3 length: 17 amino acids. Germline CDR1 PRHDT, CDR2 FYEKMQ (reference sequence). Between the trimmed V and J ends, which lost 3 bases and 0 bases, there was a span of 12 bases. The CDR3 DNA is TGTGCCAGCAGCTTCGGACAGCGGAGCTCCTATAATTCACCCCTCCACTTT. It codes for CASSFGQRSSYNSPLHF.